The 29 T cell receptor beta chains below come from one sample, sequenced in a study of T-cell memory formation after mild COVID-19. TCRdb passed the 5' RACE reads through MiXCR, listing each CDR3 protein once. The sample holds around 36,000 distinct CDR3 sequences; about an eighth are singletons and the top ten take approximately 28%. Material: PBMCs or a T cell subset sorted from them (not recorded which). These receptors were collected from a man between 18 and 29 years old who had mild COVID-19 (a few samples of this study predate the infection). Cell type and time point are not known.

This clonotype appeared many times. The DNA for the CDR3 is TGTGCCAGCAGTCTCGGGACTAGCAGGGAGACCCAGTACTTC. It is translated as CASSLGTSRETQYF. This chain connects TRBV7-2 to TRBJ2-5; 9 bases line up with TRBD2. V was pared by 6 bases and J by 5 bases, with 7 bases of the junction left unmatched. The CDR3 contains 14 residues. Germline loops: CDR1 SGHTA, CDR2 FQGNSA.

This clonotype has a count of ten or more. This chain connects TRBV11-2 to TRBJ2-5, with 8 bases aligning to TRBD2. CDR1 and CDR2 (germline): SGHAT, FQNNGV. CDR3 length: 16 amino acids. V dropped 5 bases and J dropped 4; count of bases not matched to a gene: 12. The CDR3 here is CASSPRRLARGETQYF. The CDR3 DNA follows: TGTGCCAGCAGCCCTCGAAGACTAGCGAGGGGAGAGACCCAGTACTTC.

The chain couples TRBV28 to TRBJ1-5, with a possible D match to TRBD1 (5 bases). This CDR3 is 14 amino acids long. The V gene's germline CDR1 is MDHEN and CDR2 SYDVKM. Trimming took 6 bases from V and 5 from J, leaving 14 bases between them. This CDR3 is CASSRYRGDQPQHF. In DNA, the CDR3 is TGTGCCAGCAGCCGCTACCGGGGCGATCAGCCCCAGCATTTT. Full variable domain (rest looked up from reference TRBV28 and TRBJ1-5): DVKVTQSSRYLVKRTGEKVFLECVQDMDHENMFWYRQDPGLGLRLIYFSYDVKMKEKGDIPEGYSVSREKKERFSLILESASTNQTSMYLCASSRYRGDQPQHFGDGTRLSIL.

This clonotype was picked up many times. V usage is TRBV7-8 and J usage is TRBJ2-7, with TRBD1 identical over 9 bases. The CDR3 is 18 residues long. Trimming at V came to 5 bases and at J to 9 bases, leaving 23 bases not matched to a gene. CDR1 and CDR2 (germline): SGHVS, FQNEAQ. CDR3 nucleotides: TGTGCCAGCAGCGCCACCCGGGACAGGGCACCGGTACGCATTGGGCAGTACGTC. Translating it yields CASSATRDRAPVRIGQYV.

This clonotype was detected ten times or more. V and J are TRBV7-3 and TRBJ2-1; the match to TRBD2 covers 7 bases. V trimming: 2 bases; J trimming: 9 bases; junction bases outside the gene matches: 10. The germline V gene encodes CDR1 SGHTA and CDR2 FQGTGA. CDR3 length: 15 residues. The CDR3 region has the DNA TGTGCCAGCAGCTTATCGAGCGGGGCATATAGTGAGCAGTTCTTC. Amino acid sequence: CASSLSSGAYSEQFF.

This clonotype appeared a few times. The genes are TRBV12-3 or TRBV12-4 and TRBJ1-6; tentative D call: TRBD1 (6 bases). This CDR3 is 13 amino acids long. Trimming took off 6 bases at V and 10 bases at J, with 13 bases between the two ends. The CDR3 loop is CASRTWGASPLHF. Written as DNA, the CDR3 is TGTGCCAGCAGAACGTGGGGGGCGTCACCCCTCCACTTT.

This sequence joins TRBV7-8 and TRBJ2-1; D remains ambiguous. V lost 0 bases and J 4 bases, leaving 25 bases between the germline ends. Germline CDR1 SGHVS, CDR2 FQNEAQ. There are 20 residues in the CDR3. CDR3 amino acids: CASSLAGHRRTSYLYNEQFF. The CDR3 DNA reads TGTGCCAGCAGCTTAGCTGGGCACAGACGCACTTCCTATTTGTACAATGAGCAGTTCTTC.

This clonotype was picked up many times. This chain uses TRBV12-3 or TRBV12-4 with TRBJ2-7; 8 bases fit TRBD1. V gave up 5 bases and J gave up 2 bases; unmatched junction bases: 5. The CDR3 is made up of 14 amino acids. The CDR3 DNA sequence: TGTGCCAGCAGTAAAGGACAGGGCGCCTACGAGCAGTACGTC. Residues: CASSKGQGAYEQYV.

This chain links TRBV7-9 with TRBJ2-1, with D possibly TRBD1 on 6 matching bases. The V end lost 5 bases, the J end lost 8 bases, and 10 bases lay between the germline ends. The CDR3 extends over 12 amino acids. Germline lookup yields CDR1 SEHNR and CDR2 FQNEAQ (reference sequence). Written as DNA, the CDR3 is TGTGCCAGCAGCCAGGACAGTTATGAGCAGTTCTTC. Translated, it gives CASSQDSYEQFF. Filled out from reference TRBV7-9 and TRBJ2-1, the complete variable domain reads DTGVSQNPRHKITKRGQNVTFRCDPISEHNRLYWYRQTLGQGPEFLTYFQNEAQLEKSRLLSDRFSAERPKGSFSTLEIQRTEQGDSAMYLCASSQDSYEQFFGPGTRLTVL.

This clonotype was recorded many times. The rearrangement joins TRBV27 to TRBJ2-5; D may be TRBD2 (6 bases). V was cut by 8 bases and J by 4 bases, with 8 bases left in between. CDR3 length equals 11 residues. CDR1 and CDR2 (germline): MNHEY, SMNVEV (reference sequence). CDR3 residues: CASGRRETQYF. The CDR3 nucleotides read TGTGCCAGCGGGAGGCGAGAGACCCAGTACTTC.

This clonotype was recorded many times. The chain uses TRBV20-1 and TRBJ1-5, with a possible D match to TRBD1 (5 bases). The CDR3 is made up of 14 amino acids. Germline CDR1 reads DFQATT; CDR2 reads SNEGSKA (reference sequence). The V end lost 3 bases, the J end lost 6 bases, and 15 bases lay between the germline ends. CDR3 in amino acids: CSASTWGQGQPQHF. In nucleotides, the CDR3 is TGCAGTGCTAGCACATGGGGTCAGGGTCAGCCCCAGCATTTT.

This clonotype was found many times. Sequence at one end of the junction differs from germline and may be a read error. For the CDR3, the DNA is TGTGCCAGCAGCCCCGGGGGGGGGTTAGATGCGCAGTATTTT. Translating it yields CASSPGGGLDAQYF. The chain combines TRBV5-4 with TRBJ2-3, with 8 bases lining up with TRBD2. Germline CDR1 and CDR2: SGHNT and YYREEE (reference sequence). The CDR3 contains 14 residues.

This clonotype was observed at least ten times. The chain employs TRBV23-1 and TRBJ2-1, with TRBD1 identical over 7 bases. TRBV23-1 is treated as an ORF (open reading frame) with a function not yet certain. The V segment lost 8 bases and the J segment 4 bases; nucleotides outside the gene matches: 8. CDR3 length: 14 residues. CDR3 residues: CASPGTALYNEQFF. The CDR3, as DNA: TGCGCCAGCCCCGGGACAGCTTTATACAATGAGCAGTTCTTC.

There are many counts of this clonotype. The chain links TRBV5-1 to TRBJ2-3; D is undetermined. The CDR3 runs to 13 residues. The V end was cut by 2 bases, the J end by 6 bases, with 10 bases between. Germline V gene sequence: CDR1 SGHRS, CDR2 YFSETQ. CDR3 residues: CASSFILVDTQYF. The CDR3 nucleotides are TGCGCCAGCAGCTTTATATTGGTGGATACGCAGTATTTT.

The CDR3 here is CASSFSRDAYNEQFF. CDR3 nucleotide sequence: TGTGCCAGCAGCTTCTCTAGAGATGCCTACAATGAGCAGTTCTTC. This chain links TRBV11-2 with TRBJ2-1; no clear D. The CDR3 runs to 15 residues. The germline CDR1 and CDR2 sequences are SGHAT and FQNNGV. Trimming shortened V by 3 bases and J by 2 bases, and 11 bases separated the two germline ends.

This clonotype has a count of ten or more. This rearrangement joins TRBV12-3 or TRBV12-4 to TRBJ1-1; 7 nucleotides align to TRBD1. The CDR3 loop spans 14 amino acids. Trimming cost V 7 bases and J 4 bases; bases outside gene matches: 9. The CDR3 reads CASTPTGQGTEAFF. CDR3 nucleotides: TGTGCCAGCACCCCGACAGGGCAGGGCACTGAAGCTTTCTTT.

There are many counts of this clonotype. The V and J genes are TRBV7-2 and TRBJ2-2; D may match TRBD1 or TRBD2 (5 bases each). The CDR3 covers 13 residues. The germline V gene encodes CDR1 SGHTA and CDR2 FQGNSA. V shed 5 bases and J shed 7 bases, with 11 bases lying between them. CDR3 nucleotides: TGTGCCAGCAGCCTGTTGGGGGACGGGGAGCTGTTTTTT. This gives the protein CASSLLGDGELFF.

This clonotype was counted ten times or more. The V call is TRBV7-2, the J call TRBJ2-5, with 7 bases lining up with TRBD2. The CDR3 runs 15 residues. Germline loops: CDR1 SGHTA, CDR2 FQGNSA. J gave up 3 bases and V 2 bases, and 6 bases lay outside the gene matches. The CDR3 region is CASSLRAGAKETQYF. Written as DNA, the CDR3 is TGTGCCAGCAGCTTAAGGGCGGGAGCCAAAGAGACCCAGTACTTC.

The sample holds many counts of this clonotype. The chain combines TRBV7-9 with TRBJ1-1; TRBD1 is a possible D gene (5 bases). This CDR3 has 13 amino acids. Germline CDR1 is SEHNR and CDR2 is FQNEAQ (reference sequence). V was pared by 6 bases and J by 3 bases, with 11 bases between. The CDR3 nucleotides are TGTGCCAGCAGGGGGGGTCGGGACACTGAAGCTTTCTTT. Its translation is CASRGGRDTEAFF.

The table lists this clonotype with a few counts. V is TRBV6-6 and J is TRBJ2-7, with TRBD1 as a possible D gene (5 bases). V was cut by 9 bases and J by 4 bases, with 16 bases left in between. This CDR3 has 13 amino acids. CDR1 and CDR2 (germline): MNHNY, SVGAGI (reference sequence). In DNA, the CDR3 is TGTGCCAGTTCGGACACGACACCTTACGAGCAGTACGTC. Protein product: CASSDTTPYEQYV.

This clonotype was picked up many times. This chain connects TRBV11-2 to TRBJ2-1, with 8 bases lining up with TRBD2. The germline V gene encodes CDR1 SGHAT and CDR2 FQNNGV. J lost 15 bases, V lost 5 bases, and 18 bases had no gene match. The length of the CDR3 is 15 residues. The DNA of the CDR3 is TGTGCCAGCAGCCACAGCGGGGGCCCCGTCCGGGGAGGGTTCTTC. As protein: CASSHSGGPVRGGFF.

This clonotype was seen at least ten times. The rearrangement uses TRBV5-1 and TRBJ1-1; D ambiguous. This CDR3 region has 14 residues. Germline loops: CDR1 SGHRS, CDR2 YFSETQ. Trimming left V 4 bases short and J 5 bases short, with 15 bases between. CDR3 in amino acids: CASSPLNGETEAFF. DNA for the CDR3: TGCGCCAGCAGCCCTCTAAATGGGGAGACTGAAGCTTTCTTT.

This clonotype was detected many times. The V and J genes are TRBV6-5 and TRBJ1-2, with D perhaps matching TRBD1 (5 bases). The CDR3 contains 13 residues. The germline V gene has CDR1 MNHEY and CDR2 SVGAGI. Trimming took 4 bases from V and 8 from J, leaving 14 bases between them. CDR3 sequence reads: CASSSTGDRGYTF. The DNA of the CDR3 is TGTGCCAGCAGTTCCACCGGGGACCGCGGCTACACCTTC.

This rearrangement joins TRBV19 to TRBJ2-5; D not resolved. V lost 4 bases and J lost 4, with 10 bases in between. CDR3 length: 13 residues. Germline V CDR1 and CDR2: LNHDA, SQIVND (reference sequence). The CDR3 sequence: CASSTLERETQYF. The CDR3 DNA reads TGTGCCAGTAGTACCCTCGAGAGAGAGACCCAGTACTTC. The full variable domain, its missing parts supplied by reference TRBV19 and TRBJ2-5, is DGGITQSPKYLFRKEGQNVTLSCEQNLNHDAMYWYRQDPGQGLRLIYYSQIVNDFQKGDIAEGYSVSREKKESFPLTVTSAQKNPTAFYLCASSTLERETQYFGPGTRLLVL.

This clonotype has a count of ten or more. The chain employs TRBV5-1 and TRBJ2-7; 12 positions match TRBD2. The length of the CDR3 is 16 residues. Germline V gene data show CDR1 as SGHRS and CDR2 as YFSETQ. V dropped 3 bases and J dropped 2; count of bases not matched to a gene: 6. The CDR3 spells CASSSGLAGGPYEQYF. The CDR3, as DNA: TGCGCCAGCAGCTCGGGTCTAGCGGGGGGGCCCTACGAGCAGTACTTC.

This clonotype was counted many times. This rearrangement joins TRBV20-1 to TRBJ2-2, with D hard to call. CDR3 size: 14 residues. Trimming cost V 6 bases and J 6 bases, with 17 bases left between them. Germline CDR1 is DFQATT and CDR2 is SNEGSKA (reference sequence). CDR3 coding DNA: TGCAGTGCCCCAAATAGAAAGTCAGCCGGGGAGCTGTTTTTT. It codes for CSAPNRKSAGELFF.

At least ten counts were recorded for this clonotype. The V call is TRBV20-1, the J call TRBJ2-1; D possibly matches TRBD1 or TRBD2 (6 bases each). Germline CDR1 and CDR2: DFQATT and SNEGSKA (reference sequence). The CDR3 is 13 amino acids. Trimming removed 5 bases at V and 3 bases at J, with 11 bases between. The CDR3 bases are TGCAGTGCTCGGGGGCGGGTCTACAATGAGCAGTTCTTC. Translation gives CSARGRVYNEQFF.

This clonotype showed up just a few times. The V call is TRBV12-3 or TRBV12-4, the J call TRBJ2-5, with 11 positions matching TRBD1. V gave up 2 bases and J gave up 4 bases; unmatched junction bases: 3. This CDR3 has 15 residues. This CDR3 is CASSLRTGGAETQYF. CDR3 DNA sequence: TGTGCCAGCAGTTTAAGGACAGGGGGCGCAGAGACCCAGTACTTC.

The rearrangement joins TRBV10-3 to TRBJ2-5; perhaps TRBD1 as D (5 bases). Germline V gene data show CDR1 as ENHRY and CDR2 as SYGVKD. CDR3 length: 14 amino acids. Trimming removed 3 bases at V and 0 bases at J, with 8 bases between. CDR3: CAISDRVYQETQYF. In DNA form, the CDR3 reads TGTGCCATCAGTGACAGGGTGTACCAAGAGACCCAGTACTTC.